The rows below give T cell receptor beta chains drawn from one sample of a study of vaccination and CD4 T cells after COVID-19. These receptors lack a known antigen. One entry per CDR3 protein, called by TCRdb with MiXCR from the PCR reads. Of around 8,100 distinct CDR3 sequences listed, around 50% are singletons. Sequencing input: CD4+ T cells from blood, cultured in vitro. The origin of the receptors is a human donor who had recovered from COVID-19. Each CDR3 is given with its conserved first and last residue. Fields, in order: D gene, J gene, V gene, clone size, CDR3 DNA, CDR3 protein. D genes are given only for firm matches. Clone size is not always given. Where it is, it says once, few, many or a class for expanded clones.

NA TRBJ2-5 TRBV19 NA TGTGCCAGTAGTATAACCGGGAGTGAGACCCAGTACTTC CASSITGSETQYF
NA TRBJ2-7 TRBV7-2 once TGTGCCAGCAGCTTCGGGTTACGGAGGGGGGCGGCGCGGGAGCAGTACTTC CASSFGLRRGAAREQYF
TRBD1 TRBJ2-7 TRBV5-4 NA TGTGCCAGCCGCAGGGACAGGGGAAGCTACGAGCAGTACTTC CASRRDRGSYEQYF
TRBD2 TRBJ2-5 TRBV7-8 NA TGTGCCAGCAGCCCCCTGGGACTAGCGGGAGAGCAAGAGACCCAGTACTTC CASSPLGLAGEQETQYF
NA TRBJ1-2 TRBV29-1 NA TGCAGCGTCGCCACAGGGAACTATGGCTACACCTTC CSVATGNYGYTF
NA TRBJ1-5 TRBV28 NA TGTGCCAGCAGTCCCTGGGGGGGTATGGATCAGCCCCAGCATTTT CASSPWGGMDQPQHF
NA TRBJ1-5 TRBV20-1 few TGCAGTGCTAGGGCTACAGGGAGCAATCAGCCCCAGCATTTT CSARATGSNQPQHF
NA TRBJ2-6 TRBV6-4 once TGTGCCAGCAGTGACTCGAGGGTCCTGACTTTC CASSDSRVLTF
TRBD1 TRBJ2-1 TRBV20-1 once TGCAGTGCTCGAATTCAGGGGGCTGCTAATGAGCAGTTCTTC CSARIQGAANEQFF
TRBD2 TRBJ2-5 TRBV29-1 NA TGCAGCGTTGGACTAGCGGGATTCCAAGAGACCCAGTACTTC CSVGLAGFQETQYF
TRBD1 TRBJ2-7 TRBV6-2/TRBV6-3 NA TGTGCCAGCAGCACAGGGGGTTTCCACTACGAGCAGTACTTC CASSTGGFHYEQYF
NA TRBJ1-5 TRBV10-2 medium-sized TGCGCCAGCAGGGGACAAGTTAATCAGCCCCAGCATTTT CASRGQVNQPQHF
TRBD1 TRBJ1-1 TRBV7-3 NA TGTGCCAGCAGCCAGACAGGGTATGGGGACACTGAAGCTTTCTTT CASSQTGYGDTEAFF
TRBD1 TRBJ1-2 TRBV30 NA TGTGCCTGGACCCAAAAGGGGGCGCACGGCTACACCTTC CAWTQKGAHGYTF
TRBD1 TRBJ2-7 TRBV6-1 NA TGTGCCAGCAGTCGGGACCCCGGACAGGGGGCCGAGCAGTACTTC CASSRDPGQGAEQYF
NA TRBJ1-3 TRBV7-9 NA TGTGCCAGCAGCTTCGTCAACACCATATATTTT CASSFVNTIYF
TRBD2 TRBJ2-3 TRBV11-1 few TGTGCCAGCAGCTTAGATAGCGGGAGCGGGGATACGCAGTATTTT CASSLDSGSGDTQYF
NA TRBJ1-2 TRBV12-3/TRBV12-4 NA TGTGCCAGCAGCCAGCGGGGGGGGAGAAACTATGGCTACACCTTC CASSQRGGRNYGYTF
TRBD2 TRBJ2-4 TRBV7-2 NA TGTGCCAGCAGCCCCTCGAGGGAGGGCGTGAACATTCAGTACTTC CASSPSREGVNIQYF
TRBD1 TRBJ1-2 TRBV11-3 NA TGTGCCAGCAGCTTAGATGGGACAGGGGTAAATGGCTACACCTTC CASSLDGTGVNGYTF
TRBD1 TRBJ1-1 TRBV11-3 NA TGTGCCAGCAGCTCACAACAGGGGGCAAATACTGAAGCTTTCTTT CASSSQQGANTEAFF
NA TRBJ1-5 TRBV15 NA TGTGCCACCAGCAGAGATTACACAAGCGGCAATCAGCCCCAGCATTTT CATSRDYTSGNQPQHF
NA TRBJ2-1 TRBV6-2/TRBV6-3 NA TGTGCCAGCAGTCCGCGGACCCTAATTTCACGGGGCAATGAGCAGTTCTTC CASSPRTLISRGNEQFF
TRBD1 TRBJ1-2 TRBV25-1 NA TGTGCCAGCAGTGTAGCCGGGACAGGGGGAGGCTACACCTTC CASSVAGTGGGYTF
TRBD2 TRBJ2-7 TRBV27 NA TGTGCCAGCAGTCCTCGACTAGCGGGAATAGCCGAGCAGTACTTC CASSPRLAGIAEQYF